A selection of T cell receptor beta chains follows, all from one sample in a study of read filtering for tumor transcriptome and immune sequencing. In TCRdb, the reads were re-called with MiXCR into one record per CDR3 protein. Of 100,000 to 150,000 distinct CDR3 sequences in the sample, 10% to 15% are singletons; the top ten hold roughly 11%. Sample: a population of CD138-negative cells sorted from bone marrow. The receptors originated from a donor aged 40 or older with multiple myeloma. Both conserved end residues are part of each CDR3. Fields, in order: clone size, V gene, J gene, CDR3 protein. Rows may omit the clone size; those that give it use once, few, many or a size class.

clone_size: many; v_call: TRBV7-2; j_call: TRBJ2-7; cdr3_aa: CASSSYRGVEQYF
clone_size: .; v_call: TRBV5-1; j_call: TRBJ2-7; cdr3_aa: CASSLAAGRGEQYF
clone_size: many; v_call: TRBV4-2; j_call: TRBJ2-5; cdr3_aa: CASSLEGGEETQYF
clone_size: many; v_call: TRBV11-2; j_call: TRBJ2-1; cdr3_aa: CASSLGVRGRGEQFF
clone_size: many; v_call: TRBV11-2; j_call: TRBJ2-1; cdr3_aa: CASSLGVGWGYNEQFF
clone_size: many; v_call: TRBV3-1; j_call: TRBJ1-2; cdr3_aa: CASSQDPGQLNYGYTF
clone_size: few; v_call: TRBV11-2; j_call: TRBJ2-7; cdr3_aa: CASRIGTGVAYEQYF
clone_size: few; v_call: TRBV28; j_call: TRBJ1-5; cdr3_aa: CASSRQLISNQPQHF
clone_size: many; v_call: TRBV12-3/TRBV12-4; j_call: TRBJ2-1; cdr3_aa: CASSFLRNEQFF
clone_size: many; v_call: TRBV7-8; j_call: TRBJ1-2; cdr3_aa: CASSLNGANYGYTF
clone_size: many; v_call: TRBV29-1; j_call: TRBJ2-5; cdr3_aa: CSGARTGQETQYF
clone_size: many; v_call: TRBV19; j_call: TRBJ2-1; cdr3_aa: CASSIGGGSYNEQFF
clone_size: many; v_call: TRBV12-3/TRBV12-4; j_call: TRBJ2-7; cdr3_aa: CASSMGQGAREQYF
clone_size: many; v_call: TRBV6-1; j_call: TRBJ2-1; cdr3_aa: CASSVRQGAGEQFF
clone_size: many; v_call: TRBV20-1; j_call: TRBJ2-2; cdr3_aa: CSAPRDTGELFF
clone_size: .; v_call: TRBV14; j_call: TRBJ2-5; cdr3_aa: CASSQVGPPGETQYF
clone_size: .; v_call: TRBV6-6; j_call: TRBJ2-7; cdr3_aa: CASSTAGALTEQYF
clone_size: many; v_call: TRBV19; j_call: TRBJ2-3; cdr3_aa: CASSGAGPYTDTQYF
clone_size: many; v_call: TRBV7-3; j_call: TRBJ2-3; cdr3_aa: CASSPGGADTQYF
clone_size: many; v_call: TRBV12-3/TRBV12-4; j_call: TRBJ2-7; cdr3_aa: CASSFGAEASSYEQYF
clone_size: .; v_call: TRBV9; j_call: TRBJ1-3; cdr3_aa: CASSTGGSGNTIYF
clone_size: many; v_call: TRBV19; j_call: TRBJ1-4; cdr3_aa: CASSTRTGEKLFF
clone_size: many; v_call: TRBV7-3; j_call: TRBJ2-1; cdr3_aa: CASSLTSRVGQAIHNEQFF
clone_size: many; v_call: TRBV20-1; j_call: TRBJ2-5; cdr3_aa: CSAGSVETQYF
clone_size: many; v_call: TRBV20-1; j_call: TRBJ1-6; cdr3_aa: CSATIPGQYNSPLHF
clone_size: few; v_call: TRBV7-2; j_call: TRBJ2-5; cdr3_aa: CASSLATLAVPQETQYF
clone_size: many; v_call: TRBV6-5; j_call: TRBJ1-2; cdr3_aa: CASSYSTNYGYTF
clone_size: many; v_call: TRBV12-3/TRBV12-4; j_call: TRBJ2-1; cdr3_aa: CASSRTVNEQFF
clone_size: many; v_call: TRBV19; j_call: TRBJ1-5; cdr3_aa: CASSRGQGGNQPQHF
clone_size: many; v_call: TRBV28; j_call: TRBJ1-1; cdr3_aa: CASSSSRRTEAFF
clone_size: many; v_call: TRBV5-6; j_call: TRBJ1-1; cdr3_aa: CASSADGRYTEAFF
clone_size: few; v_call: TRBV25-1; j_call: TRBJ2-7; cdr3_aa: CASSATPGQLMGGGEQYF
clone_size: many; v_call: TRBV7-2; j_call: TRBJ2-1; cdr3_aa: CASSPPLRGNEQFF
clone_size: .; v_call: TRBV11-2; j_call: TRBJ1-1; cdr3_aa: CASSLGRGGEAFF
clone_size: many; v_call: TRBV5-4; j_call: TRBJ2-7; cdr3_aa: CASSLGVPYEQYF
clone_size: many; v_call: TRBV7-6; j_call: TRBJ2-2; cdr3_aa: CASSVQQGNTGELFF